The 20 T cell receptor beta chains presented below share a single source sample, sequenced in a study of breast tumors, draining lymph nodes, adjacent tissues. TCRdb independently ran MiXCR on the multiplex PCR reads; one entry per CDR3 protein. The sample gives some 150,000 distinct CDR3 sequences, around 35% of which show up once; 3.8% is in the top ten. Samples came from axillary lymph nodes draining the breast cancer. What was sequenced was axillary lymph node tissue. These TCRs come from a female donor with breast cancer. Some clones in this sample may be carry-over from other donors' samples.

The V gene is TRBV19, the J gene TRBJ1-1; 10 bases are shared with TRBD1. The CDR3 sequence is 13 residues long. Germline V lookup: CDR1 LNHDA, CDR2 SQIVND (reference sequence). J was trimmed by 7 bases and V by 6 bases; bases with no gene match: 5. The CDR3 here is CASRTGGAGEAFF. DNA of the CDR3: TGTGCCAGTAGGACAGGGGGCGCGGGTGAAGCTTTCTTT.

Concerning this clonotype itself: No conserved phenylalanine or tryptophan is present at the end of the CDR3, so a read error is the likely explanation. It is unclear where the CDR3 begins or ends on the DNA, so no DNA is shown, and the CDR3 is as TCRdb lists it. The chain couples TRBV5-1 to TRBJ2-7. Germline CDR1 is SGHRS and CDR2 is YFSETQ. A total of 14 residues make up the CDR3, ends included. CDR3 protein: CASSSLARSYEQCS.

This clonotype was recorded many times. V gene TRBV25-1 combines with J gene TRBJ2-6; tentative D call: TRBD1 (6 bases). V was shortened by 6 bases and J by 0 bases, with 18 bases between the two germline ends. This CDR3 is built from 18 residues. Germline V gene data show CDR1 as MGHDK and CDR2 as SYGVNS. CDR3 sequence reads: CASSPTGQSASGANVLTF. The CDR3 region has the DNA TGTGCCAGCAGCCCTACCGGACAGTCAGCCTCTGGGGCCAACGTCCTGACTTTC.

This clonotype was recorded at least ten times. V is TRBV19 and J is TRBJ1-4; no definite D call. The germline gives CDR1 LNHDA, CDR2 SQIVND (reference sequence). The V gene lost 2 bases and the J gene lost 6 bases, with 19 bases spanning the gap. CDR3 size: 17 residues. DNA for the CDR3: TGTGCCAGTAGTATACTGGCCTTGACCGGCCCGGATGAAAAACTGTTTTTT. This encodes CASSILALTGPDEKLFF. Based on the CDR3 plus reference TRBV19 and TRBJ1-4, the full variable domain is DGGITQSPKYLFRKEGQNVTLSCEQNLNHDAMYWYRQDPGQGLRLIYYSQIVNDFQKGDIAEGYSVSREKKESFPLTVTSAQKNPTAFYLCASSILALTGPDEKLFFGSGTQLSVL.

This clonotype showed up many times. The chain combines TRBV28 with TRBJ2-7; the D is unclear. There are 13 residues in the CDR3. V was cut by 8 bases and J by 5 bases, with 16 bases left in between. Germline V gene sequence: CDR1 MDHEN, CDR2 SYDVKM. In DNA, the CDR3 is TGTGCCAGCGGGGTTATAAGCCCCAACGAGCAGTACTTC. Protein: CASGVISPNEQYF.

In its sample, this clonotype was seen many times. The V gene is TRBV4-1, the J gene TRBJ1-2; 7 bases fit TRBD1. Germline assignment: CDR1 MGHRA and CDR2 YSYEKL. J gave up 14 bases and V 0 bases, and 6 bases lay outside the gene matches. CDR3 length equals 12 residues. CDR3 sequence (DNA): TGCGCCAGCAGCCAAGAAGGAAACAGGGGTACCTTC. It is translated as CASSQEGNRGTF.

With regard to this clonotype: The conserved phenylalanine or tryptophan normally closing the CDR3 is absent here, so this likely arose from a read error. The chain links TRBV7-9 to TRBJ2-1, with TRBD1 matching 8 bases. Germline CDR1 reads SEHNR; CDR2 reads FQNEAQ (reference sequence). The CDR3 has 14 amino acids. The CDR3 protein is CAGSLDRAYNEQFS. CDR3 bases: TGTGCCGGCAGCTTGGACAGGGCCTACAATGAGCAGTTCTCC.

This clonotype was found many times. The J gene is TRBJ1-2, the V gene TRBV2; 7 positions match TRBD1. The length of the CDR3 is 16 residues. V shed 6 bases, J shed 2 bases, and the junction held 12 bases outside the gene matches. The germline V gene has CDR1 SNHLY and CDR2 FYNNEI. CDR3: CASSSTEATGNYGYTF. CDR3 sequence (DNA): TGTGCCAGCAGCTCAACCGAAGCGACAGGGAACTATGGCTACACCTTC.

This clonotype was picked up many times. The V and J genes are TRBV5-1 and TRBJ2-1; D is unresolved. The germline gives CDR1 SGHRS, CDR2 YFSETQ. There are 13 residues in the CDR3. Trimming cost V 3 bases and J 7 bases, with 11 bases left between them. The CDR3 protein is CASSSYPENEQFF. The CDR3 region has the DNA TGCGCCAGCAGCTCTTACCCAGAAAATGAGCAGTTCTTC.

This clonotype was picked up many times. Here the CDR3 reads CASSIRGGTGLNNEQFF. CDR3 nucleotide sequence: TGTGCCAGTAGTATCAGAGGGGGGACAGGACTAAACAATGAGCAGTTCTTC. The V call is TRBV19, the J call TRBJ2-1, with TRBD1 identical over 8 bases. This CDR3 is built from 17 residues. The germline V gene has CDR1 LNHDA and CDR2 SQIVND (reference sequence). The V segment lost 3 bases and the J segment 5 bases; nucleotides outside the gene matches: 12.

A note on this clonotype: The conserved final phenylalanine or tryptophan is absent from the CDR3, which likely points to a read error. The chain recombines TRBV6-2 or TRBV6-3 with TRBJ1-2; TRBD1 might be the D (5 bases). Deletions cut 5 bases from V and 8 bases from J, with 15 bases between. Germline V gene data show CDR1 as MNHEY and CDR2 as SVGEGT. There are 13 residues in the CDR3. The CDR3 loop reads CASSPGAVRGYTI. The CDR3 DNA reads TGTGCCAGCAGTCCCGGGGCGGTAAGAGGCTACACCATC.

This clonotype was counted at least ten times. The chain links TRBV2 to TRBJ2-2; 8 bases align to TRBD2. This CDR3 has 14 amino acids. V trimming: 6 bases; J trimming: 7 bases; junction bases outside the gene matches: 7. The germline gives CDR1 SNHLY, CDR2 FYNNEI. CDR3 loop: CASRESAGGGELFF. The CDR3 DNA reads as TGTGCCAGCAGGGAATCGGCGGGGGGCGGGGAGCTGTTTTTT.

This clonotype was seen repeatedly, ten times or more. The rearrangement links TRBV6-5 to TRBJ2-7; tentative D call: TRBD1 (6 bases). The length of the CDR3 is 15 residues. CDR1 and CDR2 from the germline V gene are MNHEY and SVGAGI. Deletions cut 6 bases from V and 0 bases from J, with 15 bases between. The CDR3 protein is CASSYATGPSYEQYF. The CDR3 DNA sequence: TGTGCCAGCAGCTATGCGACAGGTCCCTCCTACGAGCAGTACTTC.

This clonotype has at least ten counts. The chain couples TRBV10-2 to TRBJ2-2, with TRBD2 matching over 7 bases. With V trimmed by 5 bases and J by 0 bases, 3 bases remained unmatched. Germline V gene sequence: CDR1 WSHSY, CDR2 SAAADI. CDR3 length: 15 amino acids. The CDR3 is CASSKAGANTGELFF. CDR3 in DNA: TGCGCCAGCAGTAAGGCGGGAGCGAACACCGGGGAGCTGTTTTTT.

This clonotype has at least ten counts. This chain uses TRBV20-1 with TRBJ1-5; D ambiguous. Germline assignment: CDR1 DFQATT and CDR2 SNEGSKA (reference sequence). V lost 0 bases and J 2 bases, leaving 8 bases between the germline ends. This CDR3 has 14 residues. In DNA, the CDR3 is TGCAGTGCTAGAGATCGAATGGGCAATCAGCCCCAGCATTTT. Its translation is CSARDRMGNQPQHF.

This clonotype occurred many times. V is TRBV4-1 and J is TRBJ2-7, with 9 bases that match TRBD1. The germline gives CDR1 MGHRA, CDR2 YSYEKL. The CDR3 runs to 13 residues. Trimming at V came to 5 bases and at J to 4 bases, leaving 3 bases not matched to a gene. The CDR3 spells CASSFDRGYEQYF. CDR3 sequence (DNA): TGCGCCAGCAGCTTCGACAGGGGGTACGAGCAGTACTTC.

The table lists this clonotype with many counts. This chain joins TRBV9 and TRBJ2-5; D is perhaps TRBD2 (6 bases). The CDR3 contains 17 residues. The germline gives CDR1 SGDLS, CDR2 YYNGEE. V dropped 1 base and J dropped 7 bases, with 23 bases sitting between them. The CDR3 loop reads CASSVKSSLGPEGTQYF. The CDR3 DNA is TGTGCCAGCAGCGTAAAGAGTAGCCTGGGTCCGGAGGGGACCCAGTACTTC.

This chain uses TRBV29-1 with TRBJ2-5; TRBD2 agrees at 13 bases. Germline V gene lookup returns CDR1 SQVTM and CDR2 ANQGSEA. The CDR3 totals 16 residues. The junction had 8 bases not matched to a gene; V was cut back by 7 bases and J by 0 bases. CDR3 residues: CSAWTSGGRDQETQYF. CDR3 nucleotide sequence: TGCAGCGCGTGGACTAGCGGGGGCCGTGACCAAGAGACCCAGTACTTC.

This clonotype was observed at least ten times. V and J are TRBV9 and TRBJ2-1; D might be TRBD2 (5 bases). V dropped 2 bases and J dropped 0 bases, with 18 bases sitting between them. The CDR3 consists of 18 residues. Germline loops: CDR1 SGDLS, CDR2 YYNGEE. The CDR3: CASSVYGLSSGSYNEQFF. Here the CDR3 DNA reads TGTGCCAGCAGCGTCTACGGTCTCTCCAGCGGCTCCTACAATGAGCAGTTCTTC.

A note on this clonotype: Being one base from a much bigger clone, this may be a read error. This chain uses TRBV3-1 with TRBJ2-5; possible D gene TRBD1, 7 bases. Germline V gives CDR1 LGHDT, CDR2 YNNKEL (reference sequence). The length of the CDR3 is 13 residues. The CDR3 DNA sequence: TGTGCCAGCAGCCAACAGGGGGGAGAGACCCAGTGCTTC. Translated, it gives CASSQQGGETQCF.